The entry below describes one T cell receptor (beta chain). This sample is drawn from a study of blood T cell repertoires in COVID-19. Looking at the study overall: Acute-phase and convalescent COVID-19 samples originated in the United States, Italy and Spain.

V lost 0 bases, J lost 0 bases, and 9 bases lay in between. Germline CDR1 reads LGHDT; CDR2 reads YNNKEL (reference sequence). CDR3 length: 15 amino acids. Original methodology: Amplified reference gene primers provided the basis for estimating nucleated cell counts. TCRdb's table, derived via immunoSEQ multiplex PCR, lists solely in-frame clones and lacks some. The DNA gave D and trimming, while V, J and clone size come from that table. The table lists more than 250,000 clones, approximately 83% of them singletons, with 2.1% in the top ten. This clonotype originated in a woman in her thirties who had recovered from COVID-19. Input material: peripheral blood. The V and J genes are TRBV3-1 (or the pseudogene TRBV3-2) and TRBJ2-7; D is uncertain. The CDR3 spells CASSQELLFSYEQYF. CDR3 nucleotides: TGTGCCAGCAGCCAAGAACTCCTCTTCTCCTACGAGCAGTACTTC.